A single sample gave rise to the 9 T cell receptor beta chains below, sequenced in a study of Graves' ophthalmopathy and Graves' hyperthyroidism. RNA served as the template for amplifying TCR beta CDR3 regions. RT-PCR was first run with HTBI primers, then multiplex PCR in a second round. Each CDR3 protein gets one entry after TCRdb re-called the multiplex PCR reads with MiXCR. The sample contains about 740,000 distinct CDR3 sequences, roughly two fifths of which appear only once. Specimen: peripheral blood. These receptors were obtained from an adult man with Graves' ophthalmopathy.

Remarks on this clonotype: A single base separates this from a much larger clone, so it may be a read error. The rearrangement links TRBV11-1 to TRBJ1-2, with D uncertain. The CDR3 length is 14 residues. Germline assignment: CDR1 SGHAT and CDR2 FQDESV (reference sequence). CDR3 region: CASRLSYNGHGYTF. CDR3 DNA: TGTGCCAGCCGCTTATCCTACAACGGGCATGGCTACACCTTC.

The chain combines TRBV7-9 with TRBJ1-2; maybe TRBD1 (5 bases). V was cut by 5 bases and J by 5 bases, with 12 bases left in between. Per germline, CDR1 SEHNR and CDR2 FQNEAQ (reference sequence). The CDR3 length is 13 residues. The CDR3 region is CASSRPEGYGYTF. CDR3 nucleotide sequence: TGTGCCAGCAGCCGACCAGAGGGGTATGGCTACACCTTC.

The rearrangement uses TRBV28 and TRBJ2-5; D might be TRBD1 (6 bases). Germline CDR1 and CDR2: MDHEN and SYDVKM. The V end was cut by 6 bases, the J end by 4 bases, with 15 bases between. The CDR3 is 14 amino acids. The CDR3 coding sequence is TGTGCCAGCAGGTTGCAGGGGCCCTCAGAGACCCAGTACTTC. Its translation is CASRLQGPSETQYF.

The chain is built from TRBV2 and TRBJ2-7; 7 bases fit TRBD1. The CDR3 is 15 amino acids. Per germline, CDR1 SNHLY and CDR2 FYNNEI. J gave up 9 bases and V 3 bases, and 14 bases lay outside the gene matches. As DNA, the CDR3 is TGTGCCAGCAGTGAGACAGGGTCTAGCACAGATGCGCAGTACTTC. Amino acid sequence: CASSETGSSTDAQYF. Looking up the rest from reference TRBV2 and TRBJ2-7 gives the full variable domain: EPEVTQTPSHQVTQMGQEVILRCVPISNHLYFYWYRQILGQKVEFLVSFYNNEISEKSEIFDDQFSVERPDGSNFTLKIRSTKLEDSAMYFCASSETGSSTDAQYFGPGTRLTVT.

A few counts support this clonotype. The rearrangement joins TRBV11-1 to TRBJ1-2; tentative D call: TRBD1 (6 bases). The CDR3 sequence is 14 residues long. The germline V and J ends were trimmed by 6 bases and 4 bases, with 15 bases remaining between them. Germline values: CDR1 SGHAT, CDR2 FQDESV (reference sequence). CDR3 sequence (DNA): TGTGCCAGCAGTTTAACAGGGAACAGCTATGGCTACACCTTC. Translating it yields CASSLTGNSYGYTF.

This rearrangement joins TRBV2 to TRBJ1-2; perhaps TRBD1 as D (5 bases). The germline V and J ends were trimmed by 1 base and 11 bases, with 17 bases remaining between them. This CDR3 has 14 residues. The germline V gene encodes CDR1 SNHLY and CDR2 FYNNEI. In DNA, the CDR3 is TGTGCCAGCAGTGAAGTAATTAGAGGGGCGCGGTACACCTTC. Its protein product is CASSEVIRGARYTF. The full variable domain, with the rest looked up from reference TRBV2 and TRBJ1-2, is EPEVTQTPSHQVTQMGQEVILRCVPISNHLYFYWYRQILGQKVEFLVSFYNNEISEKSEIFDDQFSVERPDGSNFTLKIRSTKLEDSAMYFCASSEVIRGARYTFGSGTRLTVV.

This clonotype was recorded a few times. The J gene is TRBJ1-2, the V gene TRBV25-1, with 8 bases fitting TRBD1. The junction had 10 bases not matched to a gene; V was cut back by 8 bases and J by 2 bases. This CDR3 contains 15 residues. Germline V gene sequence: CDR1 MGHDK, CDR2 SYGVNS. The DNA for the CDR3 is TGTGCCAGCTCACCGACGGACAGGGAAAACTATGGCTACACCTTC. Translated, it gives CASSPTDRENYGYTF.

This clonotype was picked up a small number of times. The rearrangement links TRBV7-9 to TRBJ2-2; 8 bases map to TRBD2. In germline, CDR1 is SEHNR, CDR2 FQNEAQ (reference sequence). The trim removed 5 bases at V and 6 bases at J, leaving 14 bases unmatched. The CDR3 is 17 residues long. The CDR3 DNA is TGTGCCAGCAGCCCCCGGGAGGTAGCGGGATTCCCCGGGGAGCTGTTTTTT. This encodes CASSPREVAGFPGELFF.

This rearrangement joins TRBV20-1 to TRBJ1-1, with D possibly matching TRBD1 (6 bases). Trimming cost V 5 bases and J 5 bases, with 18 bases left between them. Germline CDR1 and CDR2: DFQATT and SNEGSKA (reference sequence). CDR3 length equals 14 residues. CDR3 amino acids: CSAPEQGSNTEAFF. The CDR3 bases are TGCAGTGCTCCGGAACAGGGATCGAATACTGAAGCTTTCTTT.